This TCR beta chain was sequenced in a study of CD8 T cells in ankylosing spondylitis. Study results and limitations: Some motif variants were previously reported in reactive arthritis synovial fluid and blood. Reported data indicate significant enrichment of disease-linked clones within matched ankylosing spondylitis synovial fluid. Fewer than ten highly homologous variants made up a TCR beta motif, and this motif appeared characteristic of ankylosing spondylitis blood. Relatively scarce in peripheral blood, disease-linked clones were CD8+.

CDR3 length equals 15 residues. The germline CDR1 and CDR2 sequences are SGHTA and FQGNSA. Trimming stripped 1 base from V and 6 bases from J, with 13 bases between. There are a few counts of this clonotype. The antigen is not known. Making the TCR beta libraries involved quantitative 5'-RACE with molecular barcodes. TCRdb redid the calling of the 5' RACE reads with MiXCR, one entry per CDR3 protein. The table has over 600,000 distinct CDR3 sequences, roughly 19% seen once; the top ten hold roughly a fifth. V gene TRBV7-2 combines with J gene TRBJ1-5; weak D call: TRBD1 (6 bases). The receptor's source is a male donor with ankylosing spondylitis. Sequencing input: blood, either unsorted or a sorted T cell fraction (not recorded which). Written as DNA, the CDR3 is TGTGCCAGCAGCTTAGGTACAGGGAGCGGTCAGCCCCAGCATTTT. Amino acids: CASSLGTGSGQPQHF. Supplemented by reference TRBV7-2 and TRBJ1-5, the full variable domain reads GAGVSQSPSNKVTEKGKDVELRCDPISGHTALYWYRQSLGQGLEFLIYFQGNSAPDKSGLPSDRFSAERTGGSVSTLTIQRTQQEDSAVYLCASSLGTGSGQPQHFGDGTRLSIL.